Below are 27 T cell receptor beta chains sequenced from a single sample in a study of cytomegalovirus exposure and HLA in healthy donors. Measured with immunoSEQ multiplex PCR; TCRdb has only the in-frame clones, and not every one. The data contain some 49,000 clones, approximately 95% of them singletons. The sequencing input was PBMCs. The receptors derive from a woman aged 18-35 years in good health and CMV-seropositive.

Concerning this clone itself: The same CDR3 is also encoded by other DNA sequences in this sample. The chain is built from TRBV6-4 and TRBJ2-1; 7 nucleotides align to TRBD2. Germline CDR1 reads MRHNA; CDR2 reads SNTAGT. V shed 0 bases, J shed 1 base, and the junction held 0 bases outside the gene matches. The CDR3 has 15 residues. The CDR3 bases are TGTGCCAGCAGTGACTCTAGCGGGTCCTACAATGAGCAGTTCTTC. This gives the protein CASSDSSGSYNEQFF.

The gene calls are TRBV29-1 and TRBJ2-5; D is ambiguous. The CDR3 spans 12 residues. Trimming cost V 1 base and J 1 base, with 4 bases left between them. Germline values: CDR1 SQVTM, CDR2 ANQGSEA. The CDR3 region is CSVEASQETQYF. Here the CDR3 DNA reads TGCAGCGTTGAAGCCAGCCAAGAGACCCAGTACTTC.

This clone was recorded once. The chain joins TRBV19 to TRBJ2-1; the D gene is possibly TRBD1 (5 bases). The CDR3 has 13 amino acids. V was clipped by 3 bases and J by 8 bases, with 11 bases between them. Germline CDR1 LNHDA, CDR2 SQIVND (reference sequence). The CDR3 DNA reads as TGTGCCAGTAGTATCAGGGCTGGCGATGAGCAGTTCTTC. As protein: CASSIRAGDEQFF.

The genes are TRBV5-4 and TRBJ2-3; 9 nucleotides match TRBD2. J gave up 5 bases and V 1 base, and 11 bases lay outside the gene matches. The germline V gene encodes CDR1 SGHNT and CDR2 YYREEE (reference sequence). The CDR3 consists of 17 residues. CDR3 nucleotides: TGTGCCAGCAGCTTGACCGCGGGAGGGCGCCGGGAAGATACGCAGTATTTT. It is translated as CASSLTAGGRREDTQYF.

CDR3 region: CASSFGTNYGYTF. The CDR3 region has the DNA TGTGCCAGCAGTTTCGGGACAAACTATGGCTACACCTTC. The rearrangement joins TRBV28 to TRBJ1-2; TRBD1 might be the D (6 bases). The V gene's germline CDR1 is MDHEN and CDR2 SYDVKM. CDR3 size: 13 residues. V lost 3 bases and J lost 2, with 7 bases in between.

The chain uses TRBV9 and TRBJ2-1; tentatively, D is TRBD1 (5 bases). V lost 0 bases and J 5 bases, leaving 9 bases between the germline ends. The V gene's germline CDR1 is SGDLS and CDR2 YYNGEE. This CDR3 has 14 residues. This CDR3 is CASSVDPGNNEQFF. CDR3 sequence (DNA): TGTGCCAGCAGCGTAGATCCAGGGAACAATGAGCAGTTCTTC. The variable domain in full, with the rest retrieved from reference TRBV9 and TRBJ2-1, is DSGVTQTPKHLITATGQRVTLRCSPRSGDLSVYWYQQSLDQGLQFLIQYYNGEERAKGNILERFSAQQFPDLHSELNLSSLELGDSALYFCASSVDPGNNEQFFGPGTRLTVL.

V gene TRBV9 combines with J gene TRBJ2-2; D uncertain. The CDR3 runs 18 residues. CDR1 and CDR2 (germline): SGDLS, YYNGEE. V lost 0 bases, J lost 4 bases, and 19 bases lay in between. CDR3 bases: TGTGCCAGCAGCGTAGAGATCGTCGCCCTAACGGGCACCGGGGAGCTGTTTTTT. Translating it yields CASSVEIVALTGTGELFF.

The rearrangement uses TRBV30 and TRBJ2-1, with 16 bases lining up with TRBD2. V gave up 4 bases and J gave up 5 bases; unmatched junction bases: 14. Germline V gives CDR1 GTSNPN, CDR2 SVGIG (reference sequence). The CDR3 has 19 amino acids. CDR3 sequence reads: CAWTLRGLAGGPGNNEQFF. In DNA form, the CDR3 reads TGTGCCTGGACCTTAAGGGGACTAGCGGGAGGGCCGGGGAACAATGAGCAGTTCTTC.

Written as DNA, the CDR3 is TGTGCCAGCAGCTTAGCAACAGTGAGCACTGAAGCTTTCTTT. This sequence encodes CASSLATVSTEAFF. This sequence joins TRBV11-3 and TRBJ1-1, with D unresolved. V gave up 1 base and J gave up 4 bases, with 10 bases separating them. CDR3 length: 14 amino acids. CDR1 is SGHNT, CDR2 YENEEA, per germline. Supplemented by reference TRBV11-3 and TRBJ1-1, the full variable domain reads EAGVVQSPRYKIIEKKQPVAFWCNPISGHNTLYWYLQNLGQGPELLIRYENEEAVDDSQLPKDRFSAERLKGVDSTLKIQPAELGDSAVYLCASSLATVSTEAFFGQGTRLTVV.

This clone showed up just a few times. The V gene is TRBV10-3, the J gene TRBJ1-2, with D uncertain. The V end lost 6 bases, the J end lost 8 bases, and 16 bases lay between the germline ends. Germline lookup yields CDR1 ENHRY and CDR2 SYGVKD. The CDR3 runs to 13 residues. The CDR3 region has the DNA TGTGCCATCAGGACCCACCTGTACAGAGGCTACACCTTC. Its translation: CAIRTHLYRGYTF.

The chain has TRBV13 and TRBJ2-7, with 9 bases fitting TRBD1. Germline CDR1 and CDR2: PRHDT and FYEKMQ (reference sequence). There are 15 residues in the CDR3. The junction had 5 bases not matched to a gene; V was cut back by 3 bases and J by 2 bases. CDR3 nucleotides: TGTGCCAGCAGCTTCGGGACAGGGTCAACCTACGAGCAGTACTTC. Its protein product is CASSFGTGSTYEQYF.

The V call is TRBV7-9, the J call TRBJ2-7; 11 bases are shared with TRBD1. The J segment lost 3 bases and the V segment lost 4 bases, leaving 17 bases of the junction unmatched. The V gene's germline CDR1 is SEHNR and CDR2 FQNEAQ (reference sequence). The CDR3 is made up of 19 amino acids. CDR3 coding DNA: TGTGCCAGCAGCTCGTGGAAAGGAGGACCGGGACAGGGGGTCTACGAGCAGTACTTC. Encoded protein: CASSSWKGGPGQGVYEQYF.

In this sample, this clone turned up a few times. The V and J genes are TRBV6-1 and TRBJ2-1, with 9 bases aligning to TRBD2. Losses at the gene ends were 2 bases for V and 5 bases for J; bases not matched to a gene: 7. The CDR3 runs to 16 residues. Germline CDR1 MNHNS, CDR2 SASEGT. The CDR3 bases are TGTGCCAGCAGTGAACATAGCGGGAGTGGGCACAATGAGCAGTTCTTC. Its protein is CASSEHSGSGHNEQFF.

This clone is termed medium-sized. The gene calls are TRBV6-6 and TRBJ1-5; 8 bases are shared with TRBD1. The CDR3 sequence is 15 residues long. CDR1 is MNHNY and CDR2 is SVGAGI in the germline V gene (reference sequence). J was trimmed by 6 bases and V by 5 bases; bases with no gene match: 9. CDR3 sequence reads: CASSDGRTGFQPQHF. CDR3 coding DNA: TGTGCCAGCAGTGACGGGCGGACAGGGTTTCAGCCCCAGCATTTT.

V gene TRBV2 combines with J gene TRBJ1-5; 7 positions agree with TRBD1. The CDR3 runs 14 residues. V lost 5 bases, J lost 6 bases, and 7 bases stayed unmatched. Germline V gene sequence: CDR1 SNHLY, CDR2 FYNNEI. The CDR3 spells CASSYRGFGQPQHF. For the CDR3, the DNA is TGTGCCAGCAGTTACAGGGGTTTCGGTCAGCCCCAGCATTTT.

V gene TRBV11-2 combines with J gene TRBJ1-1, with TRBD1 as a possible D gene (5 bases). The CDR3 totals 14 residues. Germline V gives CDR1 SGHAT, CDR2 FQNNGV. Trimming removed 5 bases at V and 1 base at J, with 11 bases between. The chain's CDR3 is CASSPRGSNTEAFF. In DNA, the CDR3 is TGTGCCAGCAGCCCCCGGGGGTCGAACACTGAAGCTTTCTTT.

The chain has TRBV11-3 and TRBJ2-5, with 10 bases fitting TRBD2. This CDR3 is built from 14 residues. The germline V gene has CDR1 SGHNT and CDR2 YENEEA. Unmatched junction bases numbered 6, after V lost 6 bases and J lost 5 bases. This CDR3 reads CASSASGSRETQYF. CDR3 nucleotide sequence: TGTGCCAGCAGTGCTAGCGGGAGTCGGGAGACCCAGTACTTC.

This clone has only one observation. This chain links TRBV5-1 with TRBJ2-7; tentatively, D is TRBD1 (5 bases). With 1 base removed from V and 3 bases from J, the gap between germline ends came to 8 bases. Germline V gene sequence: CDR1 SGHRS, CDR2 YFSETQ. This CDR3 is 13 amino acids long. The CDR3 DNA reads TGCGCCAGCAGCTTGTCGCAGGGCTACGAGCAGTACTTC. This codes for CASSLSQGYEQYF.

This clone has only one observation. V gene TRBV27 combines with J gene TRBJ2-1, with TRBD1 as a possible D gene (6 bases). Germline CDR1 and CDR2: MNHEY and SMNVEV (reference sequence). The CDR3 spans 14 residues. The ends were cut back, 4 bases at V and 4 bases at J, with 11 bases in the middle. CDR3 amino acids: CASSSLDRYNEQFF. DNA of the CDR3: TGTGCCAGCAGTTCCCTTGACAGGTACAATGAGCAGTTCTTC.

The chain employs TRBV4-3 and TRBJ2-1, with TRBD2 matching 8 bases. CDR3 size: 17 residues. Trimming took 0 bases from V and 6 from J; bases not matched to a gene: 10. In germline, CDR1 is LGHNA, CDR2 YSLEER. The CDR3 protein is CASSQDFNGRVSNEQFF. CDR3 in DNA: TGCGCCAGCAGCCAAGACTTCAACGGGAGGGTAAGCAATGAGCAGTTCTTC.

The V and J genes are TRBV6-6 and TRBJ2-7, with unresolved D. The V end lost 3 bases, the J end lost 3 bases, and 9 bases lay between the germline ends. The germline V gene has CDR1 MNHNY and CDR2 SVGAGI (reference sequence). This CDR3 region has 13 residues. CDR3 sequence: CASSYGLNYEQYF. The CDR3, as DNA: TGTGCCAGCAGTTATGGGCTTAACTACGAGCAGTACTTC.

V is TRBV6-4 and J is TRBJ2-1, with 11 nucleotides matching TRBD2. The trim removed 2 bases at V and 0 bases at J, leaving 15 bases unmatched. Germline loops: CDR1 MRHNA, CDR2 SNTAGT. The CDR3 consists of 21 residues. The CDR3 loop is CASSDGDMTSGKGSSYNEQFF. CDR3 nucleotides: TGTGCCAGCAGTGACGGAGATATGACTAGCGGGAAGGGCAGCTCCTACAATGAGCAGTTCTTC.

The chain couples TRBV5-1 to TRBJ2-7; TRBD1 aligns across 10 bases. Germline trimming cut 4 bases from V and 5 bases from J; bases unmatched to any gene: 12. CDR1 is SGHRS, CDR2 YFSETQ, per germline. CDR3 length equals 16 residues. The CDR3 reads CASSPHLTGGSDEQYF. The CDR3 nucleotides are TGCGCCAGCAGCCCCCACCTGACAGGGGGCTCAGACGAGCAGTACTTC.

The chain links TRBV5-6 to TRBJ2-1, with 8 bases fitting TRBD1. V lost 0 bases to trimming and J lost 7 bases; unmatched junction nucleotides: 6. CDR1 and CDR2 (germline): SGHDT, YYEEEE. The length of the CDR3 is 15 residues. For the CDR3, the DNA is TGTGCCAGCAGCTTGGGACAGGGGTCGTGGAATGAGCAGTTCTTC. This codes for CASSLGQGSWNEQFF.

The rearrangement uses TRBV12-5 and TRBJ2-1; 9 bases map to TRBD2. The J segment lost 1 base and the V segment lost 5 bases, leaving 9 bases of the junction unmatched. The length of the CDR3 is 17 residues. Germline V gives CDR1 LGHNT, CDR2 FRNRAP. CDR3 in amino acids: CASGTTVGLASYNEQFF. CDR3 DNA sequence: TGTGCTAGTGGTACCACAGTGGGACTAGCTTCCTACAATGAGCAGTTCTTC. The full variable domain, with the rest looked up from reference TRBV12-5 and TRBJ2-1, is DARVTQTPRHKVTEMGQEVTMRCQPILGHNTVFWYRQTMMQGLELLAYFRNRAPLDDSGMPKDRFSAEMPDATLATLKIQPSEPRDSAVYFCASGTTVGLASYNEQFFGPGTRLTVL.

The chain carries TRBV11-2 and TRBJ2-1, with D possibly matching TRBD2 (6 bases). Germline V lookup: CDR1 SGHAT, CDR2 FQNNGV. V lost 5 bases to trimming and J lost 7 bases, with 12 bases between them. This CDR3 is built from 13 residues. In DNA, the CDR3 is TGTGCCAGCAGCCCCCGGCGGGATAATGAGCAGTTCTTC. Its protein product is CASSPRRDNEQFF.

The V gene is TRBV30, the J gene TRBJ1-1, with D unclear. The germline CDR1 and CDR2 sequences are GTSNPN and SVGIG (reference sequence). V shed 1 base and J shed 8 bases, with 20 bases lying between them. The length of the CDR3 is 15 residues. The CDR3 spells CAWSELRFSVAEAFF. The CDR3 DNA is TGTGCCTGGAGTGAGCTTCGGTTTTCGGTAGCCGAAGCTTTCTTT.